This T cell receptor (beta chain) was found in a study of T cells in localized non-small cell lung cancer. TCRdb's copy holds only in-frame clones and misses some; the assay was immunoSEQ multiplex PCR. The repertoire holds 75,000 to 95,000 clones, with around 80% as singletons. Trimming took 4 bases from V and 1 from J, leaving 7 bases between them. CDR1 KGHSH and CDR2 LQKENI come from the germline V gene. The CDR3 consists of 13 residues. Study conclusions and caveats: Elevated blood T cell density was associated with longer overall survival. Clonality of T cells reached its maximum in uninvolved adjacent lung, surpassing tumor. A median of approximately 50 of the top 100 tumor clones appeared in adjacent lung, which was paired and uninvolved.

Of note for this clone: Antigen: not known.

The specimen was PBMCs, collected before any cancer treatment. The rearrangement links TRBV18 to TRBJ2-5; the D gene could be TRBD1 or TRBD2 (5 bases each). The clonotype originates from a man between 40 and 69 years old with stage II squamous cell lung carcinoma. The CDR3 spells CASSRGIQETQYF. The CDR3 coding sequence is TGTGCCAGCTCACGGGGGATCCAAGAGACCCAGTACTTC.